This T cell receptor (beta chain) was profiled in a study of tumor-infiltrating lymphocytes in primary liver carcinoma (dated by TCRdb to the late 2010s). Turning to the overall study: Roughly five patients with histopathologically diagnosed primary liver carcinoma underwent surgical resection in China between November 2015 and March 2016. Samples yielded roughly 3.5 to 8 million productive TCRbeta reads; read depth did not differ significantly between tissue types. The five patients had tumors of stage T1-T3 N0M0, with maximum diameters ranging from roughly 4.2 to 10 cm. TCRbeta repertoire sequencing covered roughly 35 specimens from 5 patients: around 25 tumor regions, 5 adjacent noncancerous liver tissues and 5 peripheral blood samples. Repertoires from technical replicates were highly reproducible, with mean shared-clone rates around 0.87 and correlation coefficients above 0.95. Of the five patients, three men and two women aged 30 to 69 years, four had hepatocellular carcinoma and one had combined HCC and intrahepatic cholangiocarcinoma. For each liver tumor, the study sampled five regions along with adjacent normal tissue and blood, and applied TCRbeta repertoire sequencing, expression microarrays and whole-exome sequencing.

Blood RNA was extracted from unsorted whole blood using TRIzol reagent, and germline DNA was obtained with the DNeasy Blood & Tissue kit. Chronic HBV infection was present in the patients, and the patients were treatment-naive at sampling. Around 3.6 milliliters of peripheral blood were collected into K2EDTA tubes before surgery. TCRbeta-specific cDNA was reverse-transcribed from 500 ng total RNA using a constant-region primer and ProtoScript II reverse transcriptase. The TCRbeta libraries were prepared through three rounds of nested multiplex PCR following a slightly modified ARM-PCR procedure. The first two PCR rounds used multiplex TRBV1-TRBV30 forward primers with a Cbeta reverse primer, each for around 10 cycles. Sample barcodes and Illumina adapters were added in a final 25-cycle PCR using Deep VentR polymerase. Before sequencing, amplicons of 200-500 bp were gel-purified using a QIAquick gel extraction kit. An Illumina HiSeq 2500 was used to sequence the TCRbeta amplicons, generating 250-bp paired-end reads. The study's processing was this. To recover full CDR3 sequences, reads were quality-trimmed using Trimmomatic v0.33 and paired reads were then merged using FLASH v1.2.11. V, D and J germline segments were assigned to the rearranged TCRbeta sequences by MiGEC v1.2.1b. VDJtools v1.0.0 computed clonotype statistics and Shannon-Wiener diversity indices. To reduce sampling bias, subsequent analyses other than the diversity analysis used only the 250 most abundant clonotypes in each sample. The public reads were quality trimmed at Q25 with fastp and then assembled into clones with MiXCR by TCRdb, keeping productive beta chains. Rows with one shared CDR3 protein collapse into an entry with the most common genes and DNA. The V and J calls were not made by the authors but by TCRdb's processing. Counted in this sample were about 350,000 distinct CDR3 sequences; almost 65% of them appeared once. Clones ranked in the top ten supply approximately 5.9% of the sample.

To note about this clonotype: No cognate antigen has been identified for it. No base quality information exists; no much larger clone differs at one position.

What the authors observed across the whole study: The top 250 clones accounted for a significantly greater share of the repertoire in tumors than in blood (p = 0.039). Pairs of tumor regions showed greater repertoire overlap (mean about 36%) than tumor-adjacent pairs (about 17%) or tumor-blood pairs (approximately 15%), which is consistent with antigen-driven expansion. Because only the TCR beta chain was sequenced and unpaired alpha chains were not captured, true repertoire diversity is likely underestimated. Bulk unsorted samples precluded comparing CD4+ and CD8+ T cell repertoires. With just five patients in the study, the authors point out that the findings should be validated in a larger study.

In the germline V gene, CDR1 corresponds to SGHRS and CDR2 to YFSETQ. The CDR3 contains 15 residues, cysteine and phenylalanine counted. Of the read, only the CDR3 DNA is kept; its 45 bases are in frame from base 1. The germline ends are 16 bases apart after V is trimmed by 2 bases and J by 7 bases. Sample: peripheral blood. The chain uses TRBV5-1 and TRBJ2-1; TRBD2 is perhaps the D gene, given 6 matching bases. The receptor was isolated from a man aged 35 to 55 with primary liver carcinoma and hepatitis B virus infection. This receptor has the CDR3 CASSLRDSAGNEQFF. The DNA reads TGCGCCAGCAGCTTACGGGACTCCGCTGGGAATGAGCAGTTCTTC.